This T cell receptor (beta chain) was captured by sequencing in a study of Ad26.COV2.S vaccination and SARS-CoV-2 variants. Findings and limits, study-wide: Reportedly, spike-specific CD8+ and CD4+ T cell responses achieved substantial breadth once vaccination had taken place. The study found similar non-spike TCR breadth in vaccine and placebo recipients.

Repertoires were generated with immunoSEQ multiplex PCR, while TCRdb's copy carries only in-frame clones and drops some. Counted here are around 300,000 clones, about nine tenths occurring once; the ten biggest clones make up approximately 5%. Regarding this clone: Antigen: not known.

Documented treatment: 15 to 20 received Ad26.COV2.S at low or high dose, single or two shots; 5 received placebo; per-sample allocation not given. Sampling was performed 63 days after the first vaccine or placebo injection. CDR1 is MNHNY and CDR2 is SVGAGI in the germline V gene (reference sequence). The CDR3 contains 12 residues. V lost 6 bases, J lost 6 bases, and 2 bases stayed unmatched. The chain is built from TRBV6-6 and TRBJ2-1; 7 bases line up with TRBD1. This receptor was obtained from a person between 18 and 59 years old who received the Ad26.COV2.S COVID-19 vaccine or a placebo. The sequences come from peripheral blood, collected in a trial of Ad26.COV2.S vaccine versus placebo. The CDR3: CASSRQGNEQFF. CDR3 sequence (DNA): TGTGCCAGCAGCCGACAGGGCAATGAGCAGTTCTTC.